This T cell receptor beta chain was captured in a study of blood T cell repertoires in COVID-19 (dated by TCRdb to about 2020). Study-level background: The collaborator samples originated in the United States, Italy and Spain and spanned the acute and convalescent phases of COVID-19. Where available, HLA class I and class II types were obtained from metadata supplied by the sample provider rather than from assay-based typing. The repertoires were made available in a free public database intended to serve as a resource for research on the immune response to SARS-CoV-2. Deeply sampled blood TCRbeta repertoires from subjects exposed to, actively infected with, or recovered from COVID-19 were included in the dataset. The sample metadata nearly always contained a de-identified subject ID, COVID-19 status, age in years and sex. The material from the prospective study consisted of cDNA or gDNA derived from T cells, B-cell-depleted T cells, or PBMCs. Samples were obtained from the ongoing ImmuneRACE study (first 160 participants) and from 950 to 1,500 subjects provided by 6 global collaborators. Here is what the overall study found, with its caveats: How much clinical and demographic metadata was included differed by source and by participant, and the metadata was provided uncurated.

V lost 4 bases and J lost 0 bases; the stretch between them is 16 bases long. From the cysteine up to the phenylalanine, the CDR3 has a length of 17 residues. Here the CDR3 DNA is all that survives: 51 bases in frame from base 1. From a lookup of the germline V gene, CDR1 and CDR2 are MNHNS and SASEGT. Samples from volunteer blood donors who had recovered from COVID-19 were contributed by a second Seattle source. Each collaborating institution followed its own protocols to collect whole blood in K2EDTA tubes. Collaborator samples were shipped for TCRbeta analysis as frozen whole blood, isolated PBMCs, or DNA extracted from either sample type. Comments on this clone: Its antigen is not yet known. Qualities for individual bases were not recorded, and no much larger clone is one base off.

TCRbeta CDR3 regions were amplified from genomic DNA by means of the immunoSEQ Assay, a bias-controlled multiplex PCR. Regarding the original processing steps: Within the assay, amplification of reference gene primers was used to estimate how many nucleated cells each sample contained. To quantify the absolute abundance of each unique TCRbeta CDR3 rearrangement, sequence reads were collapsed and filtered. For each sample, productive Simpson clonality was calculated by taking the square root of Simpson's diversity index across productive rearrangements. As stored in TCRdb, this immuneACCESS dataset retains in-frame rearrangements with V and J assigned. A fraction of the clones does not appear; measured against another copy, unresolved V genes explain less than half of the discrepancy, and the remainder lacks a known reason. Clone size and V and J calls were adopted from that table, with D and trimming inferred from the DNA. This sample holds 150,000 to 200,000 clones; about 89% were observed only once. The ten most abundant clones make up approximately 2% of the sample.

The sample comprised peripheral blood. The V gene is TRBV6-1 and the J gene is TRBJ2-4; possibly the D gene is TRBD1, per 6 matching bases. The source is a man aged 18 to 29 who had recovered from COVID-19. The CDR3 corresponds to CASSGLGGQIAKNIQYF. In nucleotide form, the sequence is TGTGCCAGCAGTGGCTTGGGTGGACAGATAGCCAAAAACATTCAGTACTTC.